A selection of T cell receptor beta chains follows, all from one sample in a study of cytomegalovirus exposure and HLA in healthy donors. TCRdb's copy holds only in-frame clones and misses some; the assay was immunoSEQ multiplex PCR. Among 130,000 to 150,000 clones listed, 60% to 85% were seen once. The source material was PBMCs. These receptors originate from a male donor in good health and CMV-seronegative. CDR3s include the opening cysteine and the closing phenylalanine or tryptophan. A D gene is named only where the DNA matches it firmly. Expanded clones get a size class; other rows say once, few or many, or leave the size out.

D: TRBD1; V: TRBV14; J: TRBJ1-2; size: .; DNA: TGTGCCAGCAGCCAACGGGGGCAGGGGGCTTACTATGGCTACACCTTC; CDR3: CASSQRGQGAYYGYTF
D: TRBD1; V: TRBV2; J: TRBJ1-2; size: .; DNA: TGTGCCAGCAGTTGGGACAGAACTAACTATGGCTACACCTTC; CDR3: CASSWDRTNYGYTF
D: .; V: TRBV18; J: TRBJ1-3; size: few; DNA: TGTGCCAGCTCACCCTTGGACAGTAAAGCCGGAAACACCATATATTTT; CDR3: CASSPLDSKAGNTIYF
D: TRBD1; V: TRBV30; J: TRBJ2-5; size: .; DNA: TGTGCCTGGAGTGTACGGGACAGGGTACGGGGGACCCAGTACTTC; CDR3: CAWSVRDRVRGTQYF
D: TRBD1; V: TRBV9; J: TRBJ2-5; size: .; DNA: TGTGCCAGCAGCGCTCCCAACAGGGGCCAAGAGACCCAGTACTTC; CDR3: CASSAPNRGQETQYF
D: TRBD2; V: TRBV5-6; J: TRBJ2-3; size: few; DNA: TGTGCCAGCAGCCTTCTAGCGGGGTGGGGCACAGATACGCAGTATTTT; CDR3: CASSLLAGWGTDTQYF
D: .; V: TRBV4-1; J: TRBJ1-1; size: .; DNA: TGCGCCAGCAGCCCTTCGCAGGGTGACACTGAAGCTTTCTTT; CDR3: CASSPSQGDTEAFF
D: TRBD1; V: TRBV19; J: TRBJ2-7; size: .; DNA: TGTGCCAGTAGTACCCGCGGGACAGGCAGACTCTACGAGCAGTACTTC; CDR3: CASSTRGTGRLYEQYF
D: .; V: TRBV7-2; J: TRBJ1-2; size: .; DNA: TGTGCCAGCAGCCTCCCCCCCGGACATTTCTATGGCTACACCTTC; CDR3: CASSLPPGHFYGYTF
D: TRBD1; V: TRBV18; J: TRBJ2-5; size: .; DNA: TGTGCCAGCTCACCGAGGACAGGCGGACAAGAGACCCAGTACTTC; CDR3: CASSPRTGGQETQYF
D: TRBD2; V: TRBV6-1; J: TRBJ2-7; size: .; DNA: TGTGCCAGCAGTGTGCTGGGACTACAGTACTTC; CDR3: CASSVLGLQYF
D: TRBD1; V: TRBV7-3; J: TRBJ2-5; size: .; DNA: TGTGCCAGCAGCTCCTCTCCGGGACAGGGGCAAGAGACCCAGTACTTC; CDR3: CASSSSPGQGQETQYF
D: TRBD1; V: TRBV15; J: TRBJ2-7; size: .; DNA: TGTGCCACCAGCAGCGCGACAGGGGAAGTCCACGAGCAGTACTTC; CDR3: CATSSATGEVHEQYF
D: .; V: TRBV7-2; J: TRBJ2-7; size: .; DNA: TGTGCCAGCAGCCTCCTGGTGGGCTCCACCTACGAGCAGTACTTC; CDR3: CASSLLVGSTYEQYF
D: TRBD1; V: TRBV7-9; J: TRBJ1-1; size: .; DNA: TGTGCCAGCAGCTCCGACAGGGTTCGGGTGAACACTGAAGCTTTCTTT; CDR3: CASSSDRVRVNTEAFF
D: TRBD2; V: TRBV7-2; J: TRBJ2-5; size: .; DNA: TGTGCCAGCAGCTTACCTAGCGGGGCGGAGACCCAGTACTTC; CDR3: CASSLPSGAETQYF
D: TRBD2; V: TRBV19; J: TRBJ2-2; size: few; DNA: TGTGCCAGTAGTCCGCAGCGGGGCCCCACCGGGGAGCTGTTTTTT; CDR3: CASSPQRGPTGELFF
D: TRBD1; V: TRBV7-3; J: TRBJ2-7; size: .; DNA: TGTGCCAGCAGCTTCGGGACAGGGGACAACGAGCAGTACTTC; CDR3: CASSFGTGDNEQYF
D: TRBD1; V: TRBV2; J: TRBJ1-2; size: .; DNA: TGTGCCAGCAGTAAATCGACAGGGGGGGCCTATGGCTACACCTTC; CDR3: CASSKSTGGAYGYTF
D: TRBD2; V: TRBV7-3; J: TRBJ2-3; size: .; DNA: TGTGCCAGCAGCCCAGGGACTAGCGGGAGTATAGATACGCAGTATTTT; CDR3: CASSPGTSGSIDTQYF
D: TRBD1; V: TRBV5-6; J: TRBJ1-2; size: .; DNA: TGTGCCAGCGGTCTAAGGGACAGTAACTATGGCTACACCTTC; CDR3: CASGLRDSNYGYTF
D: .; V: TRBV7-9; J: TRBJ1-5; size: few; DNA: TGTTCCAGCAGCTTAGGGATAGTGGGCTCTAATAGCAATCAGCCCCAGCATTTT; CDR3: CSSSLGIVGSNSNQPQHF
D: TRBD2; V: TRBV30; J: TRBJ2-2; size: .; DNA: TGTGCCTGGAGTGTGCCAGCGGGAGGGCCCACTGTAACCGGGGAGCTGTTTTTT; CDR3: CAWSVPAGGPTVTGELFF
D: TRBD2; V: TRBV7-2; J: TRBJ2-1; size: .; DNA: TGTGCCAGCAGCTTAAAGGGCTTTGGACTAGCGAGGAATGAGCAGTTCTTC; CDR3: CASSLKGFGLARNEQFF
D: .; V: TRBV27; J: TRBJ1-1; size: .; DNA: TGTGCCAGCAGTCCCCTCAGGGGAAGGAACACTGAAGCTTTCTTT; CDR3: CASSPLRGRNTEAFF
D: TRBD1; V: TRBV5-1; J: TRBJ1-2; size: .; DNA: TGCGCCAGCAGCCCTGGGACAGGGGGCATGAGCTACACCTTC; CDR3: CASSPGTGGMSYTF
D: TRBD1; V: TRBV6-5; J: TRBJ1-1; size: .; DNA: TGTGCCAGCAGTTGGACAGGGGCTGAGAACACTGAAGCTTTCTTT; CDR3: CASSWTGAENTEAFF
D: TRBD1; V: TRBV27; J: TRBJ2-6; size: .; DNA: TGTGCCAGCAGTTCCTACGCCACCGGGACAGGGAGCTCTGGGGCCAACGTCCTGACTTTC; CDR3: CASSSYATGTGSSGANVLTF
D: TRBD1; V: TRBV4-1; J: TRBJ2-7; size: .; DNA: TGCGCCAGCAGCCATGGACAGGGGGCTTACGAGCAGTACTTC; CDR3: CASSHGQGAYEQYF
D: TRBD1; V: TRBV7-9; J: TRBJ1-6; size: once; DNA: TGTGCCAGCAGCGCCGATGGGACAGGAAATTCACCCCTCCACTTT; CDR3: CASSADGTGNSPLHF
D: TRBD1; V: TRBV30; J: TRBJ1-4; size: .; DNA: TGTGCCTGGAAGACGGGACAGGCGAATGAAAAACTGTTTTTT; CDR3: CAWKTGQANEKLFF
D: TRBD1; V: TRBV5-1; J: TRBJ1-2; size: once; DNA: TGCGCCAGCAGCTGGACAGGGGAGGGTACGGGTGGCTACACCTTC; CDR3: CASSWTGEGTGGYTF
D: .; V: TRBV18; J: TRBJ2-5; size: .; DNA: TGTGCCAGCTCACGAGACCGGGACTACCAAGAGACCCAGTACTTC; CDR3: CASSRDRDYQETQYF
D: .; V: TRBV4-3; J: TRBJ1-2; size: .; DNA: TGCGCCAGCAGCCAGGGGCGGAGGGAGGGGGACGGCTACACCTTC; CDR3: CASSQGRREGDGYTF
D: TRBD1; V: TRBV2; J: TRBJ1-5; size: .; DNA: TGTGCCAGCAGTGAAGCCCCAGGGGGCCATCAGCCCCAGCATTTT; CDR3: CASSEAPGGHQPQHF
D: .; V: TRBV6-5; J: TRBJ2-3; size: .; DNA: TGTGCCAGCTCTGGGGCCCCCACAGATACGCAGTATTTT; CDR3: CASSGAPTDTQYF
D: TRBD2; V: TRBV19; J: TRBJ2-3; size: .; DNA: TGTGCCAGTAGTCCTCTAGCGGGGGCCCCAACCGGGAGCGATACGCAGTATTTT; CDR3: CASSPLAGAPTGSDTQYF
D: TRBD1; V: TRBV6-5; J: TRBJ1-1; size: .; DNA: TGTGCCGGCAGAGGGCTGGACAGGGCGGGCACTGAAGCTTTCTTT; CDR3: CAGRGLDRAGTEAFF
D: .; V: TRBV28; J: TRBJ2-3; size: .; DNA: TGTGCCAGCAGTTTGTTCCAGCGTGGCACAGATACGCAGTATTTT; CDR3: CASSLFQRGTDTQYF
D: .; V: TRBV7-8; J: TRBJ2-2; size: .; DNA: TGTGCCAGCAGCTTAAACTCAGGGCTAGGTAACACCGGGGAGCTGTTTTTT; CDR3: CASSLNSGLGNTGELFF
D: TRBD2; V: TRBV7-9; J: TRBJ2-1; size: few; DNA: TGTGCCAGCAGCTTAGGGACTAGCGACTACAATGAGCAGTTCTTC; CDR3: CASSLGTSDYNEQFF
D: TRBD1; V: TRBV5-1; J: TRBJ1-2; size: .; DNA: TGCGCCAGCAGCCCCAGGGACAGGGGAATCTATGGCTACACCTTC; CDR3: CASSPRDRGIYGYTF
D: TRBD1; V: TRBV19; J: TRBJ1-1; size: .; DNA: TGTGCCAGTAGTATTGGGACAGTCCGGAACACTGAAGCTTTCTTT; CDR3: CASSIGTVRNTEAFF
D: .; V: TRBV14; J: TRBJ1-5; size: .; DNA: TGTGCCAGCAGCCAAACCGGGGATCAGCCCCAGCATTTT; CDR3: CASSQTGDQPQHF
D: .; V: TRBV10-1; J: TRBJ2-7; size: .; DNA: TGCGCCAGCAGTGAGTCTGGCAGTCTCTCCTACGAGCAGTACTTC; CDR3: CASSESGSLSYEQYF
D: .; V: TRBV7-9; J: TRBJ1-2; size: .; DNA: TGTGCCAGCAGCTTAGGTCGACAGTATGGCTACACCTTC; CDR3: CASSLGRQYGYTF
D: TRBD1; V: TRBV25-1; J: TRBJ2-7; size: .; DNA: TGTGCCAGCAATGCTCCGGGACAGGTTTCCTACGAGCAGTACTTC; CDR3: CASNAPGQVSYEQYF
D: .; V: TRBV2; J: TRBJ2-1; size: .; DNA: TGTGCCAGCAGTAAAGGGGAAGGACTTGGCTCCTACAATGAGCAGTTCTTC; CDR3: CASSKGEGLGSYNEQFF
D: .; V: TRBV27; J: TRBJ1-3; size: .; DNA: TGTGCCAGCAGCGACAACTCTGGAAACACCATATATTTT; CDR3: CASSDNSGNTIYF